Listed here are 8 T cell receptor beta chains from one sample, sequenced in a study of T cells in Graves' hyperthyroidism and ophthalmopathy. RNA transcripts served as the template for amplifying TCR beta CDR3 regions. The study used the HTBI primer set for a first-round RT-PCR of the TCR CDR3. TCRdb called the multiplex PCR reads again in MiXCR, with one record for every CDR3 protein. The table has approximately 630,000 distinct CDR3 sequences, 16% seen once. Source material: blood. Receptors originate from a woman aged 25-40 years with Graves' hyperthyroidism.

This clonotype has a count of ten or more. The chain has TRBV20-1 and TRBJ1-1, with D unclear. The CDR3 totals 10 residues. Germline CDR1 reads DFQATT; CDR2 reads SNEGSKA (reference sequence). V dropped 7 bases and J dropped 5 bases, with 8 bases sitting between them. The CDR3 loop is CSDSETEAFF. The CDR3 coding sequence is TGCAGTGACAGTGAAACTGAAGCTTTCTTT.

V is TRBV10-1 and J is TRBJ1-1, with D possibly matching TRBD1 (6 bases). The V end was cut by 3 bases, the J end by 7 bases, with 12 bases between. Germline CDR1 reads WNHNN; CDR2 reads SYGVQD (reference sequence). CDR3 size: 13 residues. The CDR3 here is CASSDTDSGEAFF. The CDR3, as DNA: TGCGCCAGCAGTGACACGGACAGCGGTGAAGCTTTCTTT.

This clonotype was seen repeatedly, ten times or more. This chain uses TRBV6-5 with TRBJ2-5; D is possibly TRBD1 or TRBD2 (5 bases each). The CDR3 contains 15 residues. Germline lookup yields CDR1 MNHEY and CDR2 SVGAGI. Trimming stripped 0 bases from V and 5 bases from J, with 13 bases between. As DNA, the CDR3 is TGTGCCAGCAGTTACTCTCACGGGGCGCGGGAGACCCAGTACTTC. The encoded protein is CASSYSHGARETQYF.

The genes are TRBV5-8 and TRBJ2-1; the D gene is possibly TRBD1 (6 bases). The CDR3 spans 14 residues. Trimming stripped 4 bases from V and 7 bases from J, with 15 bases between. CDR1 is SGHTS, CDR2 YDEGEE, per germline. CDR3: CASSVPGTRNEQFF. The CDR3 DNA reads as TGTGCCAGCAGCGTACCCGGGACAAGGAATGAGCAGTTCTTC.

The chain carries TRBV15 and TRBJ1-4; the D gene is possibly TRBD1 (6 bases). Trimming took off 0 bases at V and 11 bases at J, with 10 bases between the two ends. Germline-derived CDR1 and CDR2 are LNHNV and YYDKDF (reference sequence). The CDR3 extends over 13 amino acids. The CDR3 coding sequence is TGTGCCACCAGCAGAGACGCTCAGGGGAAACTGTTTTTT. It specifies CATSRDAQGKLFF.

The V call is TRBV19, the J call TRBJ1-2; 11 positions agree with TRBD1. Unmatched junction bases numbered 6, after V lost 5 bases and J lost 4 bases. The CDR3 sequence is 15 residues long. Germline V gene data show CDR1 as LNHDA and CDR2 as SQIVND (reference sequence). CDR3 in DNA: TGTGCCAGTAGTCCGGGGACAGGGGGGACCTATGGCTACACCTTC. Translating it yields CASSPGTGGTYGYTF.

This clonotype was detected many times. This rearrangement joins TRBV28 to TRBJ1-1, with D tentatively TRBD1 (6 bases). The V end lost 2 bases, the J end lost 1 base, and 8 bases lay between the germline ends. The germline V gene encodes CDR1 MDHEN and CDR2 SYDVKM. CDR3 size: 14 residues. The CDR3 DNA sequence: TGTGCCAGCAGTTTACCGGGACAGAACACTGAAGCTTTCTTT. Translating it yields CASSLPGQNTEAFF.

The chain uses TRBV27 and TRBJ1-6; D unclear. This CDR3 is 13 amino acids long. Trimming removed 6 bases from V and 14 bases from J, with 17 bases in between. Germline CDR1 MNHEY, CDR2 SMNVEV (reference sequence). The CDR3 DNA reads TGTGCCAGCAGCCCTACGACCGTGGGATCCCTCCACTTT. This sequence encodes CASSPTTVGSLHF.